The present T cell receptor beta chain was sequenced within a study of beta chain features in type 1 diabetes (dated by TCRdb to between 2018 and 2020). About the study as a whole: No differences in mean age, gender distribution, total cell number or subset yield were found between patients and healthy donors. Across all samples, almost 110 million sorted cells were examined, and cell number per subset correlated strongly with RNA yield. The study compared TCRB repertoires of sorted circulating CD4+ T cell subsets between recently diagnosed type 1 diabetes patients and matched healthy donors. Naive and central memory subsets were obtained from all 28 donors, but regulatory and stem cell-like memory subsets were isolated from only 8 patients and roughly eight healthy donors. What the research found in general, with its limitations: Because the HLA sub-analyses included only small numbers of individuals, any influence of HLA type on TCRB rearrangement was left unresolved. A moderate but significant shortening of TCRB CDR3 length was observed in type 1 diabetes patients in all four CD4+ subsets. At VDJ recombination sites, patients with type 1 diabetes made fewer insertions and deleted more nucleotides, a pattern implying thymic rearrangement abnormalities. Naive, central memory and regulatory TCRB repertoires appeared to be more alike among patients than among healthy donors. Sequencing cDNA rather than genomic DNA could over-represent highly expressing activated cells, although activation and CD3 levels did not differ between groups. Shorter templates might be favored by PCR, yet because patient and control samples were amplified and corrected together, any such skew would affect both groups equally.

The entire amount of isolated RNA was reverse transcribed using the High Capacity cDNA Reverse Transcription Kit, so the sequenced TCRB transcripts were expressed ones. Deep immunoSEQ sequencing was performed on naive, central memory and regulatory T cell samples, with an average of roughly 3.5 million total reads per sample. Sorted cells were lysed in RLT buffer, and RNA was extracted using DNase-treated RNeasy Micro or Mini kits according to cell number. To prevent cross-contamination, each cell subset was processed individually, whereas patient and healthy donor samples were processed jointly. Using the immunoSEQ multiplex PCR, TCRB sequences were amplified from cDNA into 87-bp fragments spanning the CDR3 region. Sequencing of the amplicons was done on the Illumina HiSeq platform. The authors processed their data as follows. PCR bias was computationally corrected using synthetic template baselines, reads within Hamming distance 2 were collapsed, and singletons that could not be merged were discarded. By aligning reads against IMGT, V, D and J genes, CDR3 length, and insertions or deletions at six rearrangement sites were assigned. Clonotype counts were normalized to sorted cell number within each subset before computing true diversity and Gini coefficients with the tcR R package. The overlap coefficient, calculated on TCRB nucleotide sequences, was used to quantify repertoire sharing. Out-of-frame TCRB sequences from naive cells were analyzed as a proxy for the pre-selection repertoire. What TCRdb holds here is the immuneACCESS table cut down to in-frame rearrangements. Part of the clones is not present; checked against another copy, under half of the missing clones reflect an unresolved V gene, and the others are unexplained. The V and J calls and clone size were taken over from that table, and D and trimming were inferred from the DNA. In this sample the table shows under 900,000 clones, about a sixth of which occur a single time. The ten most abundant clones make up about 0.02% of the sample.

Including cysteine and phenylalanine, the CDR3 has 13 amino acids. Only the CDR3 DNA stays, 39 bases, in frame from base 1. Per the germline V gene, SGHTA is the CDR1 and FQGNSA is the CDR2. Trimming leaves V shorter by 4 bases and J shorter by 9 bases, with the junction holding 4 bases beyond the gene matches. With regard to this clone: Its specific antigen is unknown. No base qualities exist here, and no much larger clone lies one base off it.

Each donor gave one peripheral blood draw, averaging approximately 110 mL, which was collected into heparinised tubes. Using a panel that included CD45RO, CCR7, CD25, CD127, CD95 and CD27, naive, central memory, regulatory and stem cell-like memory CD4+ T cells were sorted on a BD FACSAria II. A purity above 98% was achieved for all sorted populations. PBMCs were isolated right away by Lymphoprep density gradient centrifugation and were stained directly, without culture. To minimize batch effects, samples were stained and sorted in pairs, one healthy donor with one patient per experiment. The TCR comes from a young woman in good health. The material sequenced was naive CD4+ T cells from blood. The cell subset or site label, as the study defines it: true naive CD4+ T cells. The chain is made from TRBV7-2 and TRBJ2-1, with TRBD1 identical over 9 junction bases. This receptor carries the CDR3 CASSSTGGLEQFF. The bases are TGTGCCAGCAGCTCCACAGGGGGCCTTGAGCAGTTCTTC.